The 19 T cell receptor beta chains reported below all come from one sample, sequenced in a study of T cell repertoires in cytomegalovirus infection (dated by TCRdb to between 2018 and 2020). TCRdb shows the sequencer as Illumina HiSeq 1500. TCRdb itself trimmed the public reads at Q25 with fastp, ran MiXCR and retained productive beta chains. Identical CDR3 protein sequences are pooled into one entry, listed with their most common genes and DNA. A total of 630,000 or so distinct CDR3 sequences appear in this sample, about 24% of them only once. Jointly, the top ten make up 7% to 9% of the sample. The sample comprised CD8+ T cells from PBMCs. Every receptor here comes from a human donor in good health (CMV status not recorded). Some clones in this sample may be carry-over from other donors' samples.

This clonotype was observed at least ten times. V is TRBV28 and J is TRBJ2-2; no definite D call. Germline V gives CDR1 MDHEN, CDR2 SYDVKM. This CDR3 is 12 amino acids long. Trimming took 6 bases from V and 6 from J, leaving 8 bases between them. For the CDR3, the DNA is TGTGCCAGCAGCTTAGGTCCCGGGGAGCTGTTTTTT. Translating gives CASSLGPGELFF. Full variable domain (rest looked up from reference TRBV28 and TRBJ2-2): DVKVTQSSRYLVKRTGEKVFLECVQDMDHENMFWYRQDPGLGLRLIYFSYDVKMKEKGDIPEGYSVSREKKERFSLILESASTNQTSMYLCASSLGPGELFFGEGSRLTVL.

V usage is TRBV20-1 and J usage is TRBJ1-6; TRBD1 agrees at 7 bases. The V segment lost 0 bases and the J segment 14 bases; nucleotides outside the gene matches: 13. The CDR3 sequence is 15 residues long. Germline lookup yields CDR1 DFQATT and CDR2 SNEGSKA (reference sequence). CDR3 sequence reads: CSARDGRQGGSALHF. CDR3 in DNA: TGCAGTGCTAGAGATGGGAGACAGGGTGGTTCGGCCCTCCACTTT.

Note on this clonotype: It may be a read error: a sequence one base away is much more abundant. This chain joins TRBV11-3 and TRBJ2-2; a possible D gene is TRBD1 (6 bases). From germline, CDR1 is SGHNT and CDR2 YENEEA. The CDR3 totals 16 residues. The CDR3 region is CVSSPRVQGFPGELFF. The CDR3, as DNA: TGTGTCAGCAGCCCTAGGGTGCAGGGGTTCCCCGGGGAGCTGTTTTTT.

The chain uses TRBV7-9 and TRBJ2-7; TRBD1 is a possible D gene (5 bases). This CDR3 has 13 residues. Trimming shortened V by 6 bases and J by 2 bases, and 11 bases separated the two germline ends. Germline loops: CDR1 SEHNR, CDR2 FQNEAQ (reference sequence). The CDR3 sequence: CASRSGSPYEQYV. The CDR3 DNA reads as TGTGCCAGCAGATCAGGGTCTCCCTACGAGCAGTACGTC.

This clonotype has only a few counts. The V and J genes are TRBV7-9 and TRBJ1-1; possible D gene TRBD1, 5 bases. Deletions cut 7 bases from V and 12 bases from J, with 18 bases between. This CDR3 contains 12 residues. Germline assignment: CDR1 SEHNR and CDR2 FQNEAQ (reference sequence). In nucleotides, the CDR3 is TGTGCCAGCAAATGGAGCGGGGGGGAGACTTTCTTT. The encoded protein is CASKWSGGETFF.

The chain employs TRBV12-3 or TRBV12-4 and TRBJ2-1, with 10 bases that match TRBD1. The CDR3 has 13 residues. The J segment lost 5 bases and the V segment lost 8 bases, leaving 3 bases of the junction unmatched. The CDR3 DNA is TGTGCCAGCGGGACAGGGGCGGACAATGAGCAGTTCTTC. The encoded protein is CASGTGADNEQFF.

Regarding this clonotype: A much larger clone differs by one base, so this may be a read error. The rearrangement joins TRBV6-5 to TRBJ1-1; TRBD1 is a possible D gene (5 bases). The CDR3 is 15 amino acids. Per germline, CDR1 MNHEY and CDR2 SVGAGI. CDR3 residues: CASSPQGLFGADAFF. The DNA for the CDR3 is TGTGCCAGCAGTCCTCAGGGACTCTTTGGGGCTGACGCTTTCTTT.

The rearrangement uses TRBV15 and TRBJ1-5, with a possible D match to TRBD1 (5 bases). This CDR3 is 16 amino acids long. With 1 base removed from V and 5 bases from J, the gap between germline ends came to 15 bases. Germline CDR1 LNHNV, CDR2 YYDKDF (reference sequence). Here the CDR3 reads CATSRVGVGGDQPQHF. As DNA, the CDR3 is TGTGCCACCAGCAGAGTCGGGGTCGGAGGGGATCAGCCCCAGCATTTT.

This clonotype showed up just once. V and J are TRBV27 and TRBJ2-2; D tentatively fits TRBD1 or TRBD2 (5 bases each). V was clipped by 1 base and J by 1 base, with 10 bases between them. This CDR3 is built from 16 residues. Germline-derived CDR1 and CDR2 are MNHEY and SMNVEV (reference sequence). The CDR3: CASSLWTRGNTGELFF. The DNA of the CDR3 is TGTGCCAGCAGTTTATGGACACGGGGGAACACCGGGGAGCTGTTTTTT.

This clonotype came up many times. The chain couples TRBV7-8 to TRBJ2-3, with 8 bases matching TRBD2. This CDR3 comprises 19 residues. The ends lost 2 bases at V and 2 bases at J; junction bases unmatched: 15. Germline V gene sequence: CDR1 SGHVS, CDR2 FQNEAQ. CDR3 protein: CASSLYTAGGTISTDTQYF. CDR3 in DNA: TGTGCCAGCAGCTTATATACTGCGGGGGGAACCATATCCACAGATACGCAGTATTTT.

This clonotype was picked up a small number of times. This chain uses TRBV20-1 with TRBJ2-7, with TRBD2 matching 7 bases. Germline V CDR1 and CDR2: DFQATT, SNEGSKA (reference sequence). The V segment lost 3 bases and the J segment 0 bases; nucleotides outside the gene matches: 2. This CDR3 has 13 amino acids. The CDR3 coding sequence is TGCAGTGCTAGGTGGGACTACTCCTACGAGCAGTACTTC. This encodes CSARWDYSYEQYF.

This chain uses TRBV25-1 with TRBJ1-1; TRBD1 aligns across 8 bases. CDR1 and CDR2 (germline): MGHDK, SYGVNS. J gave up 2 bases and V 1 base, and 9 bases lay outside the gene matches. The length of the CDR3 is 17 residues. The DNA of the CDR3 is TGTGCCAGCAGTGAATTCTTCTGGACAGGGCGAAACACTGAAGCTTTCTTT. This gives the protein CASSEFFWTGRNTEAFF.

This clonotype occurred a few times. The chain couples TRBV4-2 to TRBJ2-7; no firm D call. CDR3 size: 13 residues. V lost 1 base and J 0 bases, leaving 4 bases between the germline ends. Germline CDR1 and CDR2: LGHNA and YNFKEQ. CDR3 in DNA: TGTGCCAGCAGCCAAGTGAGCTCCTACGAGCAGTACTTC. Protein: CASSQVSSYEQYF.

The V gene is TRBV29-1, the J gene TRBJ2-7; TRBD1 might be the D (5 bases). V lost 3 bases and J lost 13, with 22 bases in between. CDR3 length equals 13 residues. Per germline, CDR1 SQVTM and CDR2 ANQGSEA. The CDR3 DNA is TGCAGCGTTGAGGGCGGACATCCCAAGATTTTATACTTC. Translating it yields CSVEGGHPKILYF.

This clonotype was counted many times. The chain links TRBV7-6 to TRBJ2-5, with no clear D. This CDR3 contains 12 residues. Germline CDR1 and CDR2: SGHVS and FNYEAQ. Trimming removed 11 bases at V and 5 bases at J, with 15 bases between. CDR3 nucleotide sequence: TGTGCCGTGAGAGCTCCGGTTGAGACCCAGTACTTC. This translates into CAVRAPVETQYF.

This clonotype was found many times. The chain joins TRBV28 to TRBJ1-2; 7 bases fit TRBD1. This CDR3 region has 14 residues. The V segment lost 1 base and the J segment 7 bases; nucleotides outside the gene matches: 6. The germline gives CDR1 MDHEN, CDR2 SYDVKM. The CDR3 loop is CASSLSPGGPGYTF. DNA of the CDR3: TGTGCCAGCAGTTTATCCCCAGGGGGTCCTGGCTACACCTTC.

This clonotype was observed a few times. The gene calls are TRBV6-1 and TRBJ2-2, with TRBD1 identical over 9 bases. The length of the CDR3 is 17 residues. Germline CDR1 is MNHNS and CDR2 is SASEGT. V was clipped by 0 bases and J by 4 bases; unmatched bases: 6. Here the CDR3 DNA reads TGTGCCAGCAGTGAAGCCCGGGGACAGGGCGGCACCGGGGAGCTGTTTTTT. Protein product: CASSEARGQGGTGELFF.

V gene TRBV12-3 or TRBV12-4 combines with J gene TRBJ2-3, with D possibly called TRBD1 or TRBD2 (6 bases each). The length of the CDR3 is 15 residues. The ends were cut back, 5 bases at V and 5 bases at J, with 17 bases in the middle. The CDR3: CASSPPGASGDTQYF. Here the CDR3 DNA reads TGTGCCAGCAGTCCTCCGGGGGCCAGTGGAGATACGCAGTATTTT.

Notes on this clonotype: One base away lies a much larger clone, so this may be a sequencing read error. J is TRBJ1-5 and V is TRBV7-2; D is uncertain. Germline assignment: CDR1 SGHTA and CDR2 FQGNSA. The CDR3 runs to 16 residues. The CDR3 DNA follows: TGTGCCAGCAGCTTAGAACACAGCTATAGCAATCAGCCCCAGGATTTT. Translating gives CASSLEHSYSNQPQDF.